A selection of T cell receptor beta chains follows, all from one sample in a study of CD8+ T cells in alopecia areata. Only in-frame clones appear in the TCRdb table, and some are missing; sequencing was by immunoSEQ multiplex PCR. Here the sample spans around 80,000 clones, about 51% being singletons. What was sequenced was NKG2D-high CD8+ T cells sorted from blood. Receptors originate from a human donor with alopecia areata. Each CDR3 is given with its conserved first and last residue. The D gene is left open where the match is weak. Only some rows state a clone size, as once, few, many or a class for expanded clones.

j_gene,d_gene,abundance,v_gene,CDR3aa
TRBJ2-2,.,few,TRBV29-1,CSVARGGELFF
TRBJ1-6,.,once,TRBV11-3,CASSVGGQSNSPLHF
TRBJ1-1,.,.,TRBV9,CASSVGGMNTEAFF
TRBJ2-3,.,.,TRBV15,CATSRPVHRDTQYF
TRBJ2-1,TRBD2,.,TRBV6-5,CASSSGTSYEQFF
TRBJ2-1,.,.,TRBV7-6,CASSFGGPYNEQFF
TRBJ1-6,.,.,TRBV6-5,CASSYEVGSPLHF
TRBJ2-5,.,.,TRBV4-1,CASSLRPGLETQYF
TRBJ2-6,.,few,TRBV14,CASSQRFSGANVLTF
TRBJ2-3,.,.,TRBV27,CASSFDRFSGFSTDTQYF
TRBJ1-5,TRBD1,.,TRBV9,CASSLGTGGSQPQHF
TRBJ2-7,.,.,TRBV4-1,CASSPAVGGGAYEQYF
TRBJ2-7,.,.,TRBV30,CAWSDPFVAGAHEQYF
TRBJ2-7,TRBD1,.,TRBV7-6,CASSLGTENYEQYF
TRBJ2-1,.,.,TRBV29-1,CSVEAGDFPYNEQFF
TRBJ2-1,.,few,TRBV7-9,CASSPPRNEQFF
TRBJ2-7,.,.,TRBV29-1,CSVEDHNYEQYF
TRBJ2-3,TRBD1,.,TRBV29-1,CSVEPPGGPTQYF
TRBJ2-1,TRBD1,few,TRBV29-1,CSAGTGHYNEQFF
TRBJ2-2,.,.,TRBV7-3,CASSLVAIGTSNTGELFF
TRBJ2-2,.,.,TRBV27,CASSGELNTGELFF
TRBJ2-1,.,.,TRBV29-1,CSVDLGSTDEQFF
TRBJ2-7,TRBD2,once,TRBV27,CASSFGLEYEQYF